Sequencing of this T cell receptor beta chain was carried out in a study of cytomegalovirus exposure and HLA in healthy donors. Study at large: Among about 190 million T cells, an earlier analysis found 117 million unique TCR beta sequences. Overall study findings and caveats: The availability of immune exposure information extended only to CMV serostatus. From TCR beta sequences, most subjects' HLA-A and HLA-B alleles were reportedly predicted accurately.

The PCR employed 60 Vbeta primers together with 13 Jbeta primers. This table comes from immunoSEQ multiplex PCR, and its TCRdb copy is limited to in-frame clones, with some not included. The table records 160,000 or so clones, less than 85% of them present only once. With regard to this clone: As yet, its antigen is unknown.

The CDR3 is made up of 15 amino acids. Trimming removed 4 bases at V and 3 bases at J, with 15 bases between. Germline assignment: CDR1 SGHDT and CDR2 YYEEEE. Sequencing was performed on PBMCs. The TCR sequence derives from a man aged 40-50 years in good health and CMV-seronegative. The V and J genes are TRBV5-6 and TRBJ2-3; tentatively, D is TRBD1 (5 bases). CDR3 amino acids: CASSTVAPGTDTQYF. Here the CDR3 DNA reads TGTGCCAGCAGCACGGTCGCCCCAGGGACAGATACGCAGTATTTT.